The present T cell receptor beta chain was sequenced within a study of blood T cell repertoires in COVID-19. Background on the study: PBMCs, B-cell-depleted T cells, or T cells were the source of the cDNA or gDNA that made up the material.

In germline, CDR1 is LNHDA, CDR2 SQIVND (reference sequence). Trimming pared 3 bases from V and 4 bases from J, leaving 10 bases between. The CDR3 sequence is 13 residues long. Seattle researchers signed up patients amid active infection and tracked them longitudinally. In the original analysis: Reference gene primer amplification in the assay estimated nucleated cell counts. This table comes from immunoSEQ multiplex PCR, and its TCRdb copy is limited to in-frame clones, with some not included. V, J and clone size are those of that table, while D and trimming were read from the DNA. The sample gives approximately 250,000 clones, around nine tenths of which show up once; roughly 10% is in the top ten.

This chain joins TRBV19 and TRBJ2-7, with a weak D call TRBD1 (5 bases). This receptor was obtained from a woman in her 70s with COVID-19, enrolled during active disease. What was sequenced was peripheral blood. CDR3 in amino acids: CASSINRNYEQYF. The CDR3, as DNA: TGTGCCAGTAGTATTAACAGGAATTACGAGCAGTACTTC. The entire variable domain, with the rest obtained from reference TRBV19 and TRBJ2-7, is as follows: DGGITQSPKYLFRKEGQNVTLSCEQNLNHDAMYWYRQDPGQGLRLIYYSQIVNDFQKGDIAEGYSVSREKKESFPLTVTSAQKNPTAFYLCASSINRNYEQYFGPGTRLTVT.